Included here is one T cell receptor beta chain sequence, with context. The sample originates from a study of blood T cell repertoires in COVID-19. Whole-study context: Sites in the United States, Italy and Spain provided acute and convalescent COVID-19 samples. PBMCs, B-cell-depleted T cells, or T cells provided the cDNA or gDNA that made up the material.

Enrolment of Seattle patients took place during active infection, and they were followed longitudinally. The CDR3 consists of 14 residues. Germline-derived CDR1 and CDR2 are MNHEY and SVGAGI. The V gene lost 6 bases and the J gene lost 10 bases, with 16 bases spanning the gap. Original methodology: From reference gene primer amplification, estimates of nucleated cell counts were derived. TCRdb keeps only in-frame clones here, not all; method: immunoSEQ multiplex PCR. Clone size and V and J calls were adopted from that table, with D and trimming inferred from the DNA. The sample has some 130,000 clones; 75% to 90% are singletons.

The chain employs TRBV6-5 and TRBJ1-6; no firm D call. The sequence was obtained from a man aged 55 to 69 with COVID-19, enrolled during active disease. The material sequenced was peripheral blood. The CDR3 region is CASSLLAPGSPLHF. CDR3 bases: TGTGCCAGCAGCCTACTTGCACCAGGATCACCCCTCCACTTT.